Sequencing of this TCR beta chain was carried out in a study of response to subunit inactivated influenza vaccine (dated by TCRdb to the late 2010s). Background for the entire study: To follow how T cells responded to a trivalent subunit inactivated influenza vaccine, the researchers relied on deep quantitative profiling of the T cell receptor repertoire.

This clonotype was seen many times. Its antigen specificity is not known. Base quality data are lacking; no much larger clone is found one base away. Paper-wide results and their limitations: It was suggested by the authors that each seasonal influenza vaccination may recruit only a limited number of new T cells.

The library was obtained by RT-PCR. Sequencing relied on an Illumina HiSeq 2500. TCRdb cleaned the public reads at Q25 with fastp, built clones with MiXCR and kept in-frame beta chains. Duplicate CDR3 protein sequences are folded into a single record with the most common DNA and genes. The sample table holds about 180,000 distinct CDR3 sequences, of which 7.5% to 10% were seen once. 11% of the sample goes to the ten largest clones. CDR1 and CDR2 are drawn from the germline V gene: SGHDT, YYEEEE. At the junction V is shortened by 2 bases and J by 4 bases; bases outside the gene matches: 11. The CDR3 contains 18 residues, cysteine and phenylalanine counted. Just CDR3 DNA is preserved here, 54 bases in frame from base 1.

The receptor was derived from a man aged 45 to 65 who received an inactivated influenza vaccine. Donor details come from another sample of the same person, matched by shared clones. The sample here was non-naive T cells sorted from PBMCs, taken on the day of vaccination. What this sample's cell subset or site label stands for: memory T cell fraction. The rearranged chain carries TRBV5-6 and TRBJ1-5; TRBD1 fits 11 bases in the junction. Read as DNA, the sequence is TGTGCCAGCAGCTTTGGGACAGGGGGACCCCTTGTTAATCAGCCCCAGCATTTT. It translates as CASSFGTGGPLVNQPQHF.